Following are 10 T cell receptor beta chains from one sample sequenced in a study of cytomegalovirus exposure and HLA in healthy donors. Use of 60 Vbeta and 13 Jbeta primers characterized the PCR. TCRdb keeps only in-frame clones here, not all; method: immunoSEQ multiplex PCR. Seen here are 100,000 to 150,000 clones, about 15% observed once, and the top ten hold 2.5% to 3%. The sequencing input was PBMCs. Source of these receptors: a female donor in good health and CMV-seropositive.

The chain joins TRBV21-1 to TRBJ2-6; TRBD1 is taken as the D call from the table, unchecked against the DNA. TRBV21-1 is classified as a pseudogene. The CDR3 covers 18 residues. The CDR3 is CASSTRDREYSGANVLTF. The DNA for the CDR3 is TGTGCCAGCAGCACGAGGGACAGGGAATACTCTGGGGCCAACGTCCTGACTTTC.

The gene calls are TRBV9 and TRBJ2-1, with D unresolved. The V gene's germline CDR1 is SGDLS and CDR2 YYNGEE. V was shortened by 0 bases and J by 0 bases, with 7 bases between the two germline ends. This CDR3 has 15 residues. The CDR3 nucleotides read TGTGCCAGCAGCGTAGATCAATTCTCCTACAATGAGCAGTTCTTC. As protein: CASSVDQFSYNEQFF. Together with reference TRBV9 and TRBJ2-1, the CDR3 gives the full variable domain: DSGVTQTPKHLITATGQRVTLRCSPRSGDLSVYWYQQSLDQGLQFLIQYYNGEERAKGNILERFSAQQFPDLHSELNLSSLELGDSALYFCASSVDQFSYNEQFFGPGTRLTVL.

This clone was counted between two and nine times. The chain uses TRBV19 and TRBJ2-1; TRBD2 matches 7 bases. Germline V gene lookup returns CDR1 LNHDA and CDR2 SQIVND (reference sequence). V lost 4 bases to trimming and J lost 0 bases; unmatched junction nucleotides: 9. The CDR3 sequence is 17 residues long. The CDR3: CASSKTGGGSSYNEQFF. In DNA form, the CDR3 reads TGTGCCAGTAGTAAGACCGGCGGGGGTAGCTCCTACAATGAGCAGTTCTTC.

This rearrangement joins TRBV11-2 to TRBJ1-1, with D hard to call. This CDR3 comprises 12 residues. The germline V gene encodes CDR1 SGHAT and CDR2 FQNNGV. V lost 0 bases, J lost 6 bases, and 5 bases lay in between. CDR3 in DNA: TGTGCCAGCAGCTTAGATCTCGCTGAAGCTTTCTTT. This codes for CASSLDLAEAFF.

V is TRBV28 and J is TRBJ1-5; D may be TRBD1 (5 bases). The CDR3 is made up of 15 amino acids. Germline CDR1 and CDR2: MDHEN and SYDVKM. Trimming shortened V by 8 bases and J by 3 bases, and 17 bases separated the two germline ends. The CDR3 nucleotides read TGTGCCAGCTCTTTGACAGTGCTCAACAATCAGCCCCAGCATTTT. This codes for CASSLTVLNNQPQHF.

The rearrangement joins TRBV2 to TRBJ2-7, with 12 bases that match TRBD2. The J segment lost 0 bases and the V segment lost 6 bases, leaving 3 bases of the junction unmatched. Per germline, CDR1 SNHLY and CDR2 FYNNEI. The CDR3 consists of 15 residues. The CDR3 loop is CASRGTSGPSYEQYF. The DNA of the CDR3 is TGTGCCAGCAGGGGGACTAGCGGGCCCTCCTACGAGCAGTACTTC.

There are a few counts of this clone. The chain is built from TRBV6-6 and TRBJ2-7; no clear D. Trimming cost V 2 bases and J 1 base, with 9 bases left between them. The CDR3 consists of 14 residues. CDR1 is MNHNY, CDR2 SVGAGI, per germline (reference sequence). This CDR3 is CASSYLEYSYEQYF. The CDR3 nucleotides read TGTGCCAGCAGTTACCTAGAGTATTCCTACGAGCAGTACTTC.

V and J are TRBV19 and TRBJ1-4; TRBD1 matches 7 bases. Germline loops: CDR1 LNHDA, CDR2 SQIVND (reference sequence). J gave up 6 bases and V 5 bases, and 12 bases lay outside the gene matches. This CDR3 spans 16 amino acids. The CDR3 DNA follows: TGTGCCAGTAGTCCCCGACAGGGTAAGACGTATGAAAAACTGTTTTTT. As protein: CASSPRQGKTYEKLFF. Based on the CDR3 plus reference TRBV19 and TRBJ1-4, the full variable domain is DGGITQSPKYLFRKEGQNVTLSCEQNLNHDAMYWYRQDPGQGLRLIYYSQIVNDFQKGDIAEGYSVSREKKESFPLTVTSAQKNPTAFYLCASSPRQGKTYEKLFFGSGTQLSVL.

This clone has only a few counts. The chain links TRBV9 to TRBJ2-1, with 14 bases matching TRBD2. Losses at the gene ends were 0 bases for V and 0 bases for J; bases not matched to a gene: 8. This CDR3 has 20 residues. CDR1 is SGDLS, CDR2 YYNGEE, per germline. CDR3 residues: CASSVDLGLAGVSSYNEQFF. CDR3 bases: TGTGCCAGCAGCGTAGATTTGGGACTAGCGGGAGTCAGCTCCTACAATGAGCAGTTCTTC.

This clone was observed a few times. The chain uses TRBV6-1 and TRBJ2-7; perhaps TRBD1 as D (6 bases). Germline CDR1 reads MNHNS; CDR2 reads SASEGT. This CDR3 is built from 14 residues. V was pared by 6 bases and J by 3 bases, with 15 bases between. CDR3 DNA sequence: TGTGCCAGCAGAGCAGGGGCCACGAACTACGAGCAGTACTTC. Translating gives CASRAGATNYEQYF.